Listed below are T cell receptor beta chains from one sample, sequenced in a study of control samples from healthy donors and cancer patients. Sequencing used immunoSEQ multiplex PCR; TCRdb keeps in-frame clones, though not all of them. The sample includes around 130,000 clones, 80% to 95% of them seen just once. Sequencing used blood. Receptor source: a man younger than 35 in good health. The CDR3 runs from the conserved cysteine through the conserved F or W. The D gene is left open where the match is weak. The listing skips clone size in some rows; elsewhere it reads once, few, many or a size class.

DNA: TGTGCCAGCAGACGGGACCACCAAACGGGTGAAGCTTTCTTT; CDR3: CASRRDHQTGEAFF; D: -; V: TRBV6-4; size: -; J: TRBJ1-1
DNA: TGTGCCAGCAGTCCCAGCGGGGATACGCAGTATTTT; CDR3: CASSPSGDTQYF; D: -; V: TRBV27; size: -; J: TRBJ2-3
DNA: TGTGCCAGCAGTGACAAATTAGGGGAAGCTTTCTTT; CDR3: CASSDKLGEAFF; D: -; V: TRBV2; size: -; J: TRBJ1-1
DNA: TGTGCCAGCAGGGCCGGGTCCAACACTGAAGCTTTCTTT; CDR3: CASRAGSNTEAFF; D: -; V: TRBV6-5; size: -; J: TRBJ1-1
DNA: TGTGCCAGCAGCAGGGGTTTCAGCAATGAGCAGTTCTTC; CDR3: CASSRGFSNEQFF; D: -; V: TRBV11-3; size: -; J: TRBJ2-1
DNA: TGTGCCAGCAGTGACTTGCGCACCGGGGAGCTGTTTTTT; CDR3: CASSDLRTGELFF; D: -; V: TRBV6-4; size: few; J: TRBJ2-2
DNA: TGTGCCAGCAGCTTAGACCCCAGACACAACACTGAAGCTTTCTTT; CDR3: CASSLDPRHNTEAFF; D: -; V: TRBV11-2; size: -; J: TRBJ1-1
DNA: TGTGCCAGCAGCGTAATTGGGACAGGGATCGGGGAGCTGTTTTTT; CDR3: CASSVIGTGIGELFF; D: TRBD1; V: TRBV9; size: once; J: TRBJ2-2
DNA: TGTGCCAGCAGCAAAGGGTGTTCACCCCTCCACTTT; CDR3: CASSKGCSPLHF; D: -; V: TRBV21-1; size: -; J: TRBJ1-6
DNA: TGTGCCAGCAGCTTAGTCGGTTTGGTGGCAGTTAACTATGGCTACACCTTC; CDR3: CASSLVGLVAVNYGYTF; D: -; V: TRBV7-2; size: -; J: TRBJ1-2
DNA: TGCGCCAGCAGCTTGGGGGGGACAGCGAGCTCTGGAAACACCATATATTTT; CDR3: CASSLGGTASSGNTIYF; D: TRBD1; V: TRBV5-1; size: -; J: TRBJ1-3
DNA: TGTGCCAGCACCCATCGGGGGGGGTACACTGAAGCTTTCTTT; CDR3: CASTHRGGYTEAFF; D: -; V: TRBV6-5; size: -; J: TRBJ1-1
DNA: TGTGCCAGCAGTGGGGGACCTACCCAGTACTTC; CDR3: CASSGGPTQYF; D: -; V: TRBV6-1; size: -; J: TRBJ2-5